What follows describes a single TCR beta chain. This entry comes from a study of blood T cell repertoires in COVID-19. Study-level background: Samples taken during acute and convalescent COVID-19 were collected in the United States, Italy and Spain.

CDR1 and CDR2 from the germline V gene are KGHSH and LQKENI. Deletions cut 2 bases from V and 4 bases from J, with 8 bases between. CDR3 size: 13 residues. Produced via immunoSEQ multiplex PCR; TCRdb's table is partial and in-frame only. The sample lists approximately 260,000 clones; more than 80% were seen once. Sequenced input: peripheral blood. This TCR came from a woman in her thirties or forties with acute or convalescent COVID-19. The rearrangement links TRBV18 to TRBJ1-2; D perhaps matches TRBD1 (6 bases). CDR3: CASSPGGSYGYTF. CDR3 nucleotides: TGTGCCAGCTCACCAGGGGGCTCCTATGGCTACACCTTC.